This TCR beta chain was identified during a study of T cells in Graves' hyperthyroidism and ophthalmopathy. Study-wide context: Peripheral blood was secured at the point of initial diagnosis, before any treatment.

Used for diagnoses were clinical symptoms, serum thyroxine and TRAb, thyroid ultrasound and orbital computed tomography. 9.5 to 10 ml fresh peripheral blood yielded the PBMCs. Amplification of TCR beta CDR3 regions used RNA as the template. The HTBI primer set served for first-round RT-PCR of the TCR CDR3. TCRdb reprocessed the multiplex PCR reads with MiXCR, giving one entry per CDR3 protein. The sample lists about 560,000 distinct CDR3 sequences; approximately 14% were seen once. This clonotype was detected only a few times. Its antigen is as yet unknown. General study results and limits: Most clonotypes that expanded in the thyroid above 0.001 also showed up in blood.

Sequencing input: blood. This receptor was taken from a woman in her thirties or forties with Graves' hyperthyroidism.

Written as DNA, the CDR3 is TGTGCCACCAGTGATTTTCCGGGACGGACAGATACGCAGTATTTT. It yields the protein CATSDFPGRTDTQYF. The chain recombines TRBV24-1 with TRBJ2-3, with D perhaps TRBD1 or TRBD2 (5 bases each). The V end was cut by 1 base, the J end by 3 bases, with 10 bases between. Germline V gives CDR1 KGHDR, CDR2 SFDVKD. The CDR3 covers 15 residues.